A single sample gave rise to the 7 T cell receptor beta chains below, sequenced in a study of T-cell reconstitution after alpha-beta-depleted transplantation in children. For TCRbeta, the library was prepared with unique molecular identifiers. TCRdb used MiXCR to reprocess the PCR reads, holding one entry per CDR3 protein. The sample shows about 490,000 distinct CDR3 sequences, 10% to 13% of them seen only once. The sample in question was PBMCs, obtained before TCRalphabeta/CD19-depleted stem cell transplant. The receptors here all came from a child under 10 years old with inherited bone marrow failure, due to receive a stem cell transplant.

The chain uses TRBV5-1 and TRBJ2-1, with 8 nucleotides matching TRBD2. The CDR3 consists of 15 residues. The V segment lost 5 bases and the J segment 1 base; nucleotides outside the gene matches: 5. Germline loops: CDR1 SGHRS, CDR2 YFSETQ. The CDR3 sequence is CASSVSGESYNEQFF. The CDR3, as DNA: TGCGCCAGCAGTGTTAGCGGGGAATCCTACAATGAGCAGTTCTTC.

This rearrangement joins TRBV27 to TRBJ2-7; TRBD1 aligns across 8 bases. The trim removed 3 bases at V and 3 bases at J, leaving 10 bases unmatched. Germline CDR1 is MNHEY and CDR2 is SMNVEV (reference sequence). The CDR3 totals 16 residues. The CDR3 is CASSLGTGSGIYEQYF. The CDR3 nucleotides are TGTGCCAGCAGTTTGGGGACAGGATCCGGAATCTACGAGCAGTACTTC.

This clonotype was detected only a few times. The chain is built from TRBV5-1 and TRBJ2-3; D unclear. This CDR3 spans 14 amino acids. Germline assignment: CDR1 SGHRS and CDR2 YFSETQ. With 4 bases removed from V and 4 bases from J, the gap between germline ends came to 13 bases. This CDR3 is CASSPQHPADTQYF. The CDR3 DNA sequence: TGCGCCAGCAGCCCCCAGCACCCCGCAGATACGCAGTATTTT.

This clonotype was found many times. The J gene is TRBJ1-5, the V gene TRBV6-5; D not resolved. The CDR3 has 14 amino acids. CDR1 is MNHEY, CDR2 SVGAGI, per germline. V was clipped by 4 bases and J by 2 bases, with 9 bases between them. The CDR3 here is CASSSFGRNQPQHF. The CDR3 DNA sequence: TGTGCCAGCAGTTCCTTCGGCCGCAATCAGCCCCAGCATTTT.

At least ten counts were recorded for this clonotype. V is TRBV19 and J is TRBJ1-1; 7 positions agree with TRBD1. With V trimmed by 9 bases and J by 0 bases, 7 bases remained unmatched. Germline V gives CDR1 LNHDA, CDR2 SQIVND (reference sequence). The CDR3 extends over 14 amino acids. The CDR3 DNA follows: TGTGCCAGCACACGGGACAGATTGAACACTGAAGCTTTCTTT. Its protein product is CASTRDRLNTEAFF.

The rearrangement uses TRBV15 and TRBJ2-1; the match to TRBD2 covers 14 bases. Germline values: CDR1 LNHNV, CDR2 YYDKDF (reference sequence). The CDR3 runs 17 residues. V lost 1 base, J lost 7 bases, and 6 bases stayed unmatched. This CDR3 reads CATSRGFGTSGSNEQFF. Here the CDR3 DNA reads TGTGCCACCAGCAGAGGGTTTGGGACTAGCGGGAGTAATGAGCAGTTCTTC.

Of note for this clonotype: A much larger clone lies a single base off, so this may be a read error. The chain links TRBV20-1 to TRBJ2-2; D tentatively fits TRBD1 or TRBD2 (5 bases each). The CDR3 loop spans 15 amino acids. Germline CDR1 DFQATT, CDR2 SNEGSKA (reference sequence). CDR3 sequence: CSARGPGRGTGDLFF. CDR3 DNA: TGCAGTGCTAGGGGACCTGGAAGGGGCACCGGGGACCTGTTTTTT.